The 26 T cell receptor beta chains in this list originate from one sample, sequenced in a study of Ad26.COV2.S vaccination and SARS-CoV-2 variants. Using immunoSEQ multiplex PCR, the repertoire was profiled, and TCRdb retains in-frame clones only, with some absent. The sample holds more than 400,000 clones, about 92% seen once. The treatment: roughly 20 received Ad26.COV2.S at low or high dose, single or two shots; 5 received placebo; per-sample allocation not given. Following the first vaccine or placebo injection, samples were taken on day 63. The input for sequencing was peripheral blood, taken in a trial of Ad26.COV2.S vaccine versus placebo. The receptor set was obtained from a person aged 18-65 years who received the Ad26.COV2.S COVID-19 vaccine or a placebo.

The chain carries TRBV4-1 and TRBJ1-2; 10 bases agree with TRBD1. Germline loops: CDR1 MGHRA, CDR2 YSYEKL. The CDR3 consists of 16 residues. After removal of 4 bases from V and 2 bases from J, the junction contained 7 bases not matched to a gene. The CDR3 protein is CASSRNLDRGNYGYTF. The CDR3 coding sequence is TGCGCCAGCAGCCGCAACTTGGACAGGGGGAACTATGGCTACACCTTC.

The V gene is TRBV7-2, the J gene TRBJ1-4, with 7 bases lining up with TRBD1. Per the germline V gene, CDR1 is SGHTA and CDR2 is FQGNSA. The CDR3 extends over 14 amino acids. V shed 0 bases, J shed 6 bases, and the junction held 1 base outside the gene matches. In nucleotides, the CDR3 is TGTGCCAGCAGCTTAGCAGGGGGCGATGAAAAACTGTTTTTT. Translating gives CASSLAGGDEKLFF. The complete variable domain, with remaining parts taken from reference TRBV7-2 and TRBJ1-4, reads GAGVSQSPSNKVTEKGKDVELRCDPISGHTALYWYRQSLGQGLEFLIYFQGNSAPDKSGLPSDRFSAERTGGSVSTLTIQRTQQEDSAVYLCASSLAGGDEKLFFGSGTQLSVL.

The chain joins TRBV7-8 to TRBJ1-6, with D unclear. CDR3 length: 14 amino acids. V was trimmed by 1 base and J by 10 bases, leaving 11 bases between them. The V gene's germline CDR1 is SGHVS and CDR2 FQNEAQ. The DNA for the CDR3 is TGTGCCAGCAGCTTAGGGCAGTTTGGCTCACCCCTCCACTTT. It translates to CASSLGQFGSPLHF.

The chain recombines TRBV9 with TRBJ2-1; no clear D. CDR3 length equals 13 residues. The V end lost 0 bases, the J end lost 3 bases, and 4 bases lay between the germline ends. Germline assignment: CDR1 SGDLS and CDR2 YYNGEE. CDR3 in DNA: TGTGCCAGCAGCGTAGGCAGCTACAATGAGCAGTTCTTC. Protein product: CASSVGSYNEQFF.

The sample holds one count of this clone. The rearrangement joins TRBV6-6 to TRBJ1-2; D gene ambiguous. In germline, CDR1 is MNHNY, CDR2 SVGAGI (reference sequence). Trimming removed 5 bases from V and 6 bases from J, with 19 bases in between. The CDR3 spans 15 residues. The CDR3 loop reads CASSNPGRTNHGYTF. The CDR3 region has the DNA TGTGCCAGCAGTAACCCGGGCAGGACCAATCATGGCTACACCTTC.

This rearrangement joins TRBV19 to TRBJ2-3; D not resolved. Germline CDR1 LNHDA, CDR2 SQIVND (reference sequence). The CDR3 extends over 12 amino acids. V lost 5 bases and J lost 5, with 8 bases in between. CDR3 sequence: CASSPMRDTQYF. CDR3 DNA: TGTGCCAGTAGTCCCATGCGAGATACGCAGTATTTT. Full variable domain (rest looked up from reference TRBV19 and TRBJ2-3): DGGITQSPKYLFRKEGQNVTLSCEQNLNHDAMYWYRQDPGQGLRLIYYSQIVNDFQKGDIAEGYSVSREKKESFPLTVTSAQKNPTAFYLCASSPMRDTQYFGPGTRLTVL.

The CDR3 DNA reads TGTGCCAGCAGCTCCTACTTCGGGACAGGCTACGAGCAGTACTTC. It specifies CASSSYFGTGYEQYF. The chain carries TRBV6-5 and TRBJ2-7; 8 bases are shared with TRBD1. CDR1 and CDR2 from the germline V gene are MNHEY and SVGAGI. V shed 6 bases, J shed 3 bases, and the junction held 10 bases outside the gene matches. This CDR3 has 15 amino acids.

This chain connects TRBV18 to TRBJ2-4, with D tentatively TRBD1 (5 bases). The CDR3 extends over 18 amino acids. Germline lookup yields CDR1 KGHSH and CDR2 LQKENI. V was clipped by 6 bases and J by 0 bases, with 21 bases between them. The CDR3 sequence: CASSFTSQGSEAKNIQYF. CDR3 in DNA: TGTGCCAGCTCCTTTACCTCCCAGGGATCCGAAGCCAAAAACATTCAGTACTTC.

V usage is TRBV9 and J usage is TRBJ1-2; possible D gene TRBD1, 5 bases. Per germline, CDR1 SGDLS and CDR2 YYNGEE. The CDR3 has 13 amino acids. Trimming took off 4 bases at V and 5 bases at J, with 12 bases between the two ends. The CDR3 region is CASSPGERYGYTF. The CDR3, as DNA: TGTGCCAGCAGCCCGGGGGAGAGGTATGGCTACACCTTC.

Of note for this clone: The same CDR3 arises from other DNA sequences in this sample as well. The chain employs TRBV6-5 and TRBJ1-1; D gene uncertain. There are 14 residues in the CDR3. V lost 0 bases, J lost 1 base, and 6 bases lay in between. Germline CDR1 MNHEY, CDR2 SVGAGI. For the CDR3, the DNA is TGTGCCAGCAGTTACTCGGGTAAGAACACTGAAGCTTTCTTT. This translates into CASSYSGKNTEAFF.

The chain couples TRBV25-1 to TRBJ1-2; 7 nucleotides match TRBD1. The germline CDR1 and CDR2 sequences are MGHDK and SYGVNS. V was pared by 3 bases and J by 7 bases, with 14 bases of the junction left unmatched. The CDR3 length is 16 residues. The CDR3 region has the DNA TGTGCCAGCAGTGAGGAGGATCGGGACAGTTTTTTTGGCTACACCTTC. Protein: CASSEEDRDSFFGYTF.

The chain carries TRBV3-1 (or the pseudogene TRBV3-2) and TRBJ2-5; D is undetermined. Germline CDR1 is LGHDT and CDR2 is YNNKEL (reference sequence). The ends were cut back, 3 bases at V and 7 bases at J, with 24 bases in the middle. The CDR3 has 17 amino acids. The CDR3 coding sequence is TGTGCCAGCAGCCAGGTCGTGCGCCTACCTTTGTCGGGGACCCAGTACTTC. Its translation is CASSQVVRLPLSGTQYF.

The rearrangement uses TRBV19 and TRBJ2-7; a weak D match, TRBD1 (5 bases). Trimming left V 3 bases short and J 7 bases short, with 19 bases between. This CDR3 is built from 15 residues. Germline assignment: CDR1 LNHDA and CDR2 SQIVND (reference sequence). The CDR3 is CASSIRVQGYYEQYF. The CDR3, as DNA: TGTGCCAGTAGTATTCGTGTGCAGGGATATTATGAGCAGTACTTC.

The sample holds one count of this clone. The chain carries TRBV7-4 and TRBJ1-6; no definite D call. CDR3 length: 14 amino acids. V lost 3 bases and J 8 bases, leaving 11 bases between the germline ends. Germline CDR1 is SGHVT and CDR2 is SQSDAQ. The CDR3 spells CASSFWTSDSPLHF. CDR3 DNA sequence: TGTGCCAGCAGCTTTTGGACGTCGGATTCACCCCTCCACTTT. The variable domain in full, completed from reference TRBV7-4 and TRBJ1-6, reads GAGVSQSPRYKVAKRGRDVALRCDSISGHVTLYWYRQTLGQGSEVLTYSQSDAQRDKSGRPSGRFSAERPERSVSTLKIQRTEQGDSAVYLCASSFWTSDSPLHFGNGTRLTVT.

The table lists this clone with a count of one. The CDR3 region has the DNA TGTGCCAGCACCCGGGCCGGGACAGGGGTTGAAGCTTTCTTT. Amino acid sequence: CASTRAGTGVEAFF. V and J are TRBV7-9 and TRBJ1-1; 10 bases are shared with TRBD1. The trim removed 7 bases at V and 7 bases at J, leaving 9 bases unmatched. Germline V gives CDR1 SEHNR, CDR2 FQNEAQ (reference sequence). The CDR3 contains 14 residues. Together with reference TRBV7-9 and TRBJ1-1, the CDR3 gives the full variable domain: DTGVSQNPRHKITKRGQNVTFRCDPISEHNRLYWYRQTLGQGPEFLTYFQNEAQLEKSRLLSDRFSAERPKGSFSTLEIQRTEQGDSAMYLCASTRAGTGVEAFFGQGTRLTVV.

A single count supports this clone. This chain links TRBV5-8 with TRBJ2-7; 10 bases align to TRBD1. The CDR3 is 14 amino acids. The ends lost 5 bases at V and 7 bases at J; junction bases unmatched: 9. Germline V gives CDR1 SGHTS, CDR2 YDEGEE. The CDR3, as DNA: TGTGCCAGCAGGACACCGGGACAGGGGTGGGAGCAGTACTTC. Amino acid sequence: CASRTPGQGWEQYF.

This chain connects TRBV6-6 to TRBJ2-7; either TRBD1 or TRBD2 may supply D (6 bases each). V was cut by 6 bases and J by 6 bases, with 18 bases left in between. CDR3 length: 14 amino acids. Per germline, CDR1 MNHNY and CDR2 SVGAGI (reference sequence). CDR3 amino acids: CASRRGLGGSEQYF. In nucleotides, the CDR3 is TGTGCCAGCAGACGGGGTTTGGGGGGCTCCGAGCAGTACTTC.

This clone was found a few times. The rearrangement uses TRBV4-1 and TRBJ1-6; no reliable D call. Germline-derived CDR1 and CDR2 are MGHRA and YSYEKL. CDR3 length equals 12 residues. Trimming left V 4 bases short and J 8 bases short, with 6 bases between. CDR3 protein: CASSLHDSPLHF. As DNA, the CDR3 is TGCGCCAGCAGCCTCCATGATTCACCCCTCCACTTT.

This clone was detected once. The V and J genes are TRBV12-3 or TRBV12-4 and TRBJ2-1; 8 bases agree with TRBD2. CDR3 length: 12 amino acids. Trimming removed 5 bases from V and 8 bases from J; junction bases left unmatched: 2. CDR3 sequence (DNA): TGTGCCAGCAGTCCGGGGGGGTATGAGCAGTTCTTC. Translation gives CASSPGGYEQFF.

The rearrangement joins TRBV4-3 to TRBJ2-1, with a weak D call TRBD2 (5 bases). The CDR3 sequence is 16 residues long. Germline V CDR1 and CDR2: LGHNA, YSLEER. Trimming left V 1 base short and J 8 bases short, with 18 bases between. This CDR3 reads CASSQGDRPEVDEQFF. In nucleotides, the CDR3 is TGCGCCAGCAGCCAAGGGGATCGTCCGGAGGTGGATGAGCAGTTCTTC.

This sequence joins TRBV6-2 or TRBV6-3 and TRBJ2-1, with D possibly being TRBD2 (5 bases). This CDR3 spans 19 amino acids. Germline CDR1 MNHEY, CDR2 SVGEGT. V dropped 5 bases and J dropped 3 bases, with 26 bases sitting between them. The CDR3 spells CASSPYTLKLVRVYNEQFF. The CDR3 DNA follows: TGTGCCAGCAGTCCCTACACCCTAAAACTAGTTAGGGTCTACAATGAGCAGTTCTTC.

The chain couples TRBV3-1 (or the pseudogene TRBV3-2) to TRBJ2-7, with TRBD1 as a possible D gene (6 bases). V was pared by 4 bases and J by 6 bases, with 13 bases between. Germline V gives CDR1 LGHDT, CDR2 YNNKEL (reference sequence). The CDR3 runs 13 residues. The CDR3 protein is CASSPLGALEQYF. The CDR3 nucleotides are TGTGCCAGCAGCCCCTTGGGGGCCCTCGAGCAGTACTTC.

The J gene is TRBJ1-5, the V gene TRBV7-2, with D maybe TRBD1 (6 bases). The CDR3 consists of 15 residues. V gave up 5 bases and J gave up 3 bases, with 14 bases separating them. Germline loops: CDR1 SGHTA, CDR2 FQGNSA. CDR3 sequence reads: CASSPNRDTNQPQHF. As DNA, the CDR3 is TGTGCCAGCAGCCCCAACCGGGACACCAATCAGCCCCAGCATTTT.

V is TRBV27 and J is TRBJ1-5, with 12 bases identical to TRBD1. In germline, CDR1 is MNHEY, CDR2 SMNVEV (reference sequence). This CDR3 comprises 16 residues. V lost 5 bases and J lost 3; bases outside the gene matches: 5. The CDR3, as DNA: TGTGCCAGCAGTCCTGGGACAGGGGGCCTCAATCAGCCCCAGCATTTT. Its protein is CASSPGTGGLNQPQHF.

This rearrangement joins TRBV6-2 or TRBV6-3 to TRBJ2-1; 7 bases align to TRBD2. Germline V gene sequence: CDR1 MNHEY, CDR2 SVGEGT. The junction had 5 bases not matched to a gene; V was cut back by 2 bases and J by 1 base. The CDR3 runs 16 residues. CDR3 DNA: TGTGCCAGCAGTTACAGTGTGCGGGGGTCCTACAATGAGCAGTTCTTC. Protein: CASSYSVRGSYNEQFF.

The chain couples TRBV29-1 to TRBJ1-2, with D perhaps matching TRBD1 (5 bases). Germline CDR1 is SQVTM and CDR2 is ANQGSEA. The CDR3 loop spans 12 amino acids. The V gene lost 4 bases and the J gene lost 8 bases, with 14 bases spanning the gap. The CDR3 protein is CSVVLAGTGYTF. The CDR3 DNA sequence: TGCAGCGTTGTTTTGGCCGGGACGGGCTACACCTTC.